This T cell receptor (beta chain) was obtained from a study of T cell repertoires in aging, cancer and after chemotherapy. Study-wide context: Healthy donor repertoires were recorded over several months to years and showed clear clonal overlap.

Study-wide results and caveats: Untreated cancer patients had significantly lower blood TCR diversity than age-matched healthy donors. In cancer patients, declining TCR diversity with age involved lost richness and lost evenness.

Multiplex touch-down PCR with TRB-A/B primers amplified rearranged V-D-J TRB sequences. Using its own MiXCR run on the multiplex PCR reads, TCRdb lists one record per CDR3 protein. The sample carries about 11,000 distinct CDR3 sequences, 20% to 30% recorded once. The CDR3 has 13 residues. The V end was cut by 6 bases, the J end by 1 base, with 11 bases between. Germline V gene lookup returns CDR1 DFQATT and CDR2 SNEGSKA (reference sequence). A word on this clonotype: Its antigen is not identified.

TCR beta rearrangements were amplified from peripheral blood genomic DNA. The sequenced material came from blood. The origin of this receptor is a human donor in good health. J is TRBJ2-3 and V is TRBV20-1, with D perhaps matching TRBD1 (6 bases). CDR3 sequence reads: CSAYSGGTDTQYF. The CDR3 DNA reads TGCAGTGCATACTCAGGGGGCACAGATACGCAGTATTTT.